A selection of T cell receptor beta chains follows, all from one sample in a study of blood T cell repertoires in COVID-19. Only in-frame clones appear in the TCRdb table, and some are missing; sequencing was by immunoSEQ multiplex PCR. The sample yields 250,000 or so clones, roughly 81% seen once. The sequenced sample consisted of PBMCs or T cells enriched from blood (not recorded which). The receptors come from a woman aged 45 to 65 who had been exposed to COVID-19. Both conserved end residues are trimmed from each CDR3. Each record gives: J gene, V gene, CDR3 protein.

j_gene: TRBJ1-5
v_gene: TRBV15
CDR3aa: ATSRIQTGGGRYYSNQPQH

j_gene: TRBJ2-3
v_gene: TRBV7-2
CDR3aa: ASSLVAGLGDTQY

j_gene: TRBJ1-1
v_gene: TRBV14
CDR3aa: ASSQMAPTGNTEAF

j_gene: TRBJ1-5
v_gene: TRBV5-1
CDR3aa: ASSLTGVSNQPQH

j_gene: TRBJ1-2
v_gene: TRBV7-3
CDR3aa: ASSGTGVEGYT

j_gene: TRBJ2-4
v_gene: TRBV5-5
CDR3aa: ASSLATDIQY

j_gene: TRBJ1-2
v_gene: TRBV24-1
CDR3aa: ATSRDSYGYT

j_gene: TRBJ1-6
v_gene: TRBV4-3
CDR3aa: ASSQETIAQYPWSPLH

j_gene: TRBJ1-1
v_gene: TRBV2
CDR3aa: ASMTGGNTEAF

j_gene: TRBJ1-1
v_gene: TRBV4-1
CDR3aa: ASSPRQGAITEAF

j_gene: TRBJ2-2
v_gene: TRBV19
CDR3aa: ASGQGRGSSGAGELF

j_gene: TRBJ1-5
v_gene: TRBV19
CDR3aa: ASTTRTDSNQPQH

j_gene: TRBJ1-4
v_gene: TRBV20-1
CDR3aa: SASSRVGVKLF

j_gene: TRBJ2-4
v_gene: TRBV30
CDR3aa: AWSVGGAKNIQY

j_gene: TRBJ2-7
v_gene: TRBV5-1
CDR3aa: ASSRDGGVYEQY

j_gene: TRBJ2-5
v_gene: TRBV6-6
CDR3aa: ASSSGGSGEETQY

j_gene: TRBJ1-4
v_gene: TRBV2
CDR3aa: ASSEGGQGGEKLF

j_gene: TRBJ2-7
v_gene: TRBV6-1
CDR3aa: ASSEMPGSYEQY

j_gene: TRBJ2-1
v_gene: TRBV27
CDR3aa: ASSLGAGPDLGEQF

j_gene: TRBJ2-7
v_gene: TRBV5-1
CDR3aa: ASSTGQGYEQY

j_gene: TRBJ1-1
v_gene: TRBV5-1
CDR3aa: ASSPQGSPNTEAF

j_gene: TRBJ1-2
v_gene: TRBV6-5
CDR3aa: ASRGFQGAPDGYT

j_gene: TRBJ1-1
v_gene: TRBV7-9
CDR3aa: ASSQGGFQAF

j_gene: TRBJ1-1
v_gene: TRBV29-1
CDR3aa: SVDRRGQDTEAF

j_gene: TRBJ2-7
v_gene: TRBV9
CDR3aa: ASSQLAAPYEQY

j_gene: TRBJ1-1
v_gene: TRBV19
CDR3aa: ASSTTRGGTEAF

j_gene: TRBJ1-3
v_gene: TRBV19
CDR3aa: ASSIFSGTSGNTIY

j_gene: TRBJ2-4
v_gene: TRBV4-2
CDR3aa: ASSLGGEVGNIQY

j_gene: TRBJ2-7
v_gene: TRBV6-1
CDR3aa: ASSDLTQSYEQY

j_gene: TRBJ1-1
v_gene: TRBV11-3
CDR3aa: ASSLGTSTEAF

j_gene: TRBJ1-5
v_gene: TRBV18
CDR3aa: ASSQGQLNQPQH

j_gene: TRBJ1-4
v_gene: TRBV5-5
CDR3aa: ASSLGTGKNNEKLF

j_gene: TRBJ1-1
v_gene: TRBV18
CDR3aa: ASSHIVTEAF

j_gene: TRBJ2-5
v_gene: TRBV5-4
CDR3aa: ASSTDLLAGGLETQY

j_gene: TRBJ1-2
v_gene: TRBV19
CDR3aa: ASLEGGYDGYT

j_gene: TRBJ2-5
v_gene: TRBV11-2
CDR3aa: ASSPPTGGETQY

j_gene: TRBJ1-2
v_gene: TRBV3-1/TRBV3-2
CDR3aa: ASSQVSGGGYYGYT

j_gene: TRBJ1-5
v_gene: TRBV30
CDR3aa: AWSHSAGGAGGNQPQH

j_gene: TRBJ2-2
v_gene: TRBV9
CDR3aa: ASSRGGGYGTGELF

j_gene: TRBJ1-1
v_gene: TRBV5-3
CDR3aa: ARSSVQVAIMNTEAF

j_gene: TRBJ1-2
v_gene: TRBV4-3
CDR3aa: ASSQEASGRGDGYT